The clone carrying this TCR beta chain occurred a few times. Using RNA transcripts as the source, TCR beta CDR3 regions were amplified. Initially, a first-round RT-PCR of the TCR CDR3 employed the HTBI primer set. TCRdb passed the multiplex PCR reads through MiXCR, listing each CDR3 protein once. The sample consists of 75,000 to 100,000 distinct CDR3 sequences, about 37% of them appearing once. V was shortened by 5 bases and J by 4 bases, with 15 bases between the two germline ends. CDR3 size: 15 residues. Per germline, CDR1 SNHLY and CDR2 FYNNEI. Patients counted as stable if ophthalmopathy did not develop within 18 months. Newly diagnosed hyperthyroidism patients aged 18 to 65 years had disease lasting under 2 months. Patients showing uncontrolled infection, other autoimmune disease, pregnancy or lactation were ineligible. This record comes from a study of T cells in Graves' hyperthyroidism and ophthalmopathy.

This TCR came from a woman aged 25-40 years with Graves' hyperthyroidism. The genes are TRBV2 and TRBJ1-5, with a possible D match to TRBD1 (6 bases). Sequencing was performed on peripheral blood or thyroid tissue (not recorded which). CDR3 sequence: CASSLSQGRNQPQHF. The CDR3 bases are TGTGCCAGCAGTTTATCCCAGGGGCGTAATCAGCCCCAGCATTTT.